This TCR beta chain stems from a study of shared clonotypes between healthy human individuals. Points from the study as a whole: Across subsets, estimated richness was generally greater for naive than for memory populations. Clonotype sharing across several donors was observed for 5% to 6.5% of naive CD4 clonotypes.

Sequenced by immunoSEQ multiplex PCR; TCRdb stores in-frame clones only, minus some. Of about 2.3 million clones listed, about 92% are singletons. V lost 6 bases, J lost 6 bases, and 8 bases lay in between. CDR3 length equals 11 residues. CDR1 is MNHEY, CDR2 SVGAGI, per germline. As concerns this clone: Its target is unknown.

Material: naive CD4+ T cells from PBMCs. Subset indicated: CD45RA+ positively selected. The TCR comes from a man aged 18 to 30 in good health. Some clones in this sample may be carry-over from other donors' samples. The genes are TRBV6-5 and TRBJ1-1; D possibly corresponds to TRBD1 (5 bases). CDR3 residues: CASRRGAEAFF. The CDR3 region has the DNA TGTGCCAGCAGGAGGGGCGCTGAAGCTTTCTTT.